These 24 T cell receptor beta chains share one sample of origin, sequenced in a study of early T cells in non-severe SARS-CoV-2 infection. TCRdb processed the 5' RACE reads anew with MiXCR; each CDR3 protein has one entry. The sample lists about 55,000 distinct CDR3 sequences, about 7.1% occurring once. Source: whole blood, taken at baseline. Receptor source: an adult who was a healthcare worker with PCR-confirmed SARS-CoV-2 infection or an uninfected control (not recorded which).

The sample holds many counts of this clonotype. The chain combines TRBV4-3 with TRBJ2-5; 8 bases match TRBD2. Germline trimming cut 4 bases from V and 5 bases from J; bases unmatched to any gene: 9. Germline CDR1 LGHNA, CDR2 YSLEER. The length of the CDR3 is 15 residues. The CDR3 DNA reads TGCGCCAGCAGCCGGGCCTCGGGACTAGAGGAGACCCAGTACTTC. It specifies CASSRASGLEETQYF.

This clonotype has at least ten counts. This chain uses TRBV28 with TRBJ2-7; 9 bases are a match to TRBD1. The CDR3 totals 15 residues. The germline gives CDR1 MDHEN, CDR2 SYDVKM. The trim removed 6 bases at V and 3 bases at J, leaving 9 bases unmatched. Written as DNA, the CDR3 is TGTGCCAGCAGGTCGAACAGGGACAGGGACTACGAGCAGTACTTC. Amino acids: CASRSNRDRDYEQYF.

The chain combines TRBV15 with TRBJ1-2; no clear D gene. The CDR3 extends over 15 amino acids. CDR1 LNHNV and CDR2 YYDKDF come from the germline V gene (reference sequence). Trimming stripped 1 base from V and 5 bases from J, with 14 bases between. The CDR3 nucleotides are TGTGCCACCAGCAGAGGGACTTCTCATCCTTATGGCTACACCTTC. This codes for CATSRGTSHPYGYTF.

This clonotype was counted ten times or more. The J gene is TRBJ2-7, the V gene TRBV20-1, with D tentatively TRBD2 (6 bases). Trimming shortened V by 5 bases and J by 3 bases, and 11 bases separated the two germline ends. Germline loops: CDR1 DFQATT, CDR2 SNEGSKA (reference sequence). The CDR3 has 12 amino acids. The CDR3 is CSARDFLYEQYF. CDR3 bases: TGCAGTGCTCGGGACTTTCTCTACGAGCAGTACTTC.

The gene calls are TRBV4-3 and TRBJ2-7, with 7 bases fitting TRBD1. Per the germline V gene, CDR1 is LGHNA and CDR2 is YSLEER. CDR3 length: 15 residues. V trimming: 1 base; J trimming: 4 bases; junction bases outside the gene matches: 7. This CDR3 reads CASSQGKGTAYEQYF. The CDR3 DNA sequence: TGCGCCAGCAGCCAAGGTAAAGGGACAGCGTACGAGCAGTACTTC.

This clonotype was recorded many times. The chain recombines TRBV6-5 with TRBJ1-1; D is unresolved. Germline CDR1 reads MNHEY; CDR2 reads SVGAGI. Trimming stripped 6 bases from V and 10 bases from J, with 18 bases between. The CDR3 sequence is 13 residues long. The CDR3 region is CASSPLPGLGAFF. The CDR3 DNA is TGTGCCAGCAGCCCCCTCCCGGGGTTAGGAGCTTTCTTT.

This clonotype has ten or more counts. This chain uses TRBV28 with TRBJ1-1; TRBD1 matches at 7 bases. The J segment lost 3 bases and the V segment lost 6 bases, leaving 4 bases of the junction unmatched. Germline CDR1 MDHEN, CDR2 SYDVKM. The CDR3 spans 13 residues. In DNA, the CDR3 is TGTGCCAGCAGCTCCACAGGGGACACTGAAGCTTTCTTT. Translation: CASSSTGDTEAFF.

This clonotype was recorded many times. V usage is TRBV19 and J usage is TRBJ1-5, with D perhaps matching TRBD1 (5 bases). V was trimmed by 5 bases and J by 3 bases, leaving 17 bases between them. Germline V gene sequence: CDR1 LNHDA, CDR2 SQIVND (reference sequence). This CDR3 has 16 amino acids. The CDR3, as DNA: TGTGCCAGTAGTTCCGGGGCTCTGGACCTCAATCAGCCCCAGCATTTT. Protein sequence: CASSSGALDLNQPQHF.

This clonotype was picked up many times. This chain joins TRBV12-3 or TRBV12-4 and TRBJ2-3; 9 nucleotides agree with TRBD1. Germline trimming cut 3 bases from V and 3 bases from J; bases unmatched to any gene: 1. The CDR3 covers 14 residues. The CDR3 region has the DNA TGTGCCAGCAGTTTTGGGACAGGGACAGATACGCAGTATTTT. Its protein is CASSFGTGTDTQYF.

The genes are TRBV12-3 or TRBV12-4 and TRBJ1-1; TRBD1 might be the D (6 bases). CDR3 length: 18 residues. Between the trimmed V and J ends, which lost 4 bases and 0 bases, there was a span of 21 bases. CDR3 nucleotide sequence: TGTGCCAGCAGTTCCCTGTGGACAGAATTAAAGGTGAACACTGAAGCTTTCTTT. It specifies CASSSLWTELKVNTEAFF.

Concerning this clonotype: A much bigger clone sits one base away, suggesting this may be a read error. This chain connects TRBV4-3 to TRBJ2-3, with 11 bases aligning to TRBD2. V shed 1 base, J shed 1 base, and the junction held 7 bases outside the gene matches. The V gene's germline CDR1 is LGHNA and CDR2 YSLEER. The CDR3 has 18 residues. DNA of the CDR3: TGCGCCAGCAGCCAAGCCCTCCTACTAGCGGGGGGCACAGATACGCAGTATTTT. Its protein product is CASSQALLLAGGTDTQYF.

This clonotype was seen repeatedly, ten times or more. The chain employs TRBV20-1 and TRBJ2-3; 11 bases are shared with TRBD2. The V segment lost 6 bases and the J segment 2 bases; nucleotides outside the gene matches: 7. Per the germline V gene, CDR1 is DFQATT and CDR2 is SNEGSKA (reference sequence). The CDR3 contains 15 residues. CDR3 in amino acids: CSAETSGGSTDTQYF. The CDR3 DNA sequence: TGCAGTGCAGAAACTAGCGGGGGTTCCACAGATACGCAGTATTTT.

This clonotype was detected ten times or more. CDR3 DNA sequence: TGTGCCAGCAGCCGAATGGGGAACACTGAAGCTTTCTTT. As protein: CASSRMGNTEAFF. The chain couples TRBV7-2 to TRBJ1-1; D gene uncertain. V lost 5 bases to trimming and J lost 1 base, with 8 bases between them. Germline CDR1 SGHTA, CDR2 FQGNSA. This CDR3 region has 13 residues.

There are many counts of this clonotype. The chain uses TRBV4-3 and TRBJ1-1; no firm D call. This CDR3 is built from 15 residues. V lost 0 bases and J lost 0, with 8 bases in between. CDR1 and CDR2 from the germline V gene are LGHNA and YSLEER. DNA of the CDR3: TGCGCCAGCAGCCAAGATTACGCTATGAACACTGAAGCTTTCTTT. Amino acid sequence: CASSQDYAMNTEAFF.

This clonotype has at least ten counts. The chain carries TRBV24-1 and TRBJ2-3; D is perhaps TRBD1 (6 bases). This CDR3 spans 14 amino acids. Germline CDR1 and CDR2: KGHDR and SFDVKD. V lost 9 bases to trimming and J lost 5 bases, with 17 bases between them. The CDR3 DNA reads as TGTGCCACCCGCGAACAGGGCCTGGGAGATACGCAGTATTTT. Translated: CATREQGLGDTQYF.

This clonotype was seen at least ten times. The chain employs TRBV7-2 and TRBJ1-5, with 7 nucleotides matching TRBD1. V shed 5 bases, J shed 3 bases, and the junction held 7 bases outside the gene matches. The CDR3 is made up of 15 amino acids. Germline CDR1 reads SGHTA; CDR2 reads FQGNSA. The CDR3 nucleotides are TGTGCCAGCAGCCGGGGGGACAGCGCCAATCAGCCCCAGCATTTT. Protein product: CASSRGDSANQPQHF.

This clonotype was recorded many times. The V gene is TRBV7-2, the J gene TRBJ2-6; D remains unclear. CDR3 size: 13 residues. The V end was cut by 8 bases, the J end by 1 base, with 6 bases between. CDR1 is SGHTA and CDR2 is FQGNSA in the germline V gene. DNA for the CDR3: TGTGCCAGCGGACCGTCTGGGGCCAACGTCCTGACTTTC. Residues: CASGPSGANVLTF.

This clonotype occurred many times. The chain combines TRBV5-1 with TRBJ2-4; TRBD2 might be the D (5 bases). CDR3 length equals 13 residues. Germline assignment: CDR1 SGHRS and CDR2 YFSETQ. V lost 4 bases and J lost 5, with 10 bases in between. For the CDR3, the DNA is TGCGCCAGCAGCCCAAAGGGAGAAAACATTCAGTACTTC. The encoded protein is CASSPKGENIQYF.

V usage is TRBV20-1 and J usage is TRBJ2-7; D is undetermined. This CDR3 is built from 13 residues. The germline gives CDR1 DFQATT, CDR2 SNEGSKA (reference sequence). V gave up 4 bases and J gave up 0 bases, with 10 bases separating them. This CDR3 is CSATNLSSYEQYF. The CDR3 nucleotides read TGCAGTGCTACTAACCTTAGCTCCTACGAGCAGTACTTC.

This clonotype was detected ten times or more. The J gene is TRBJ2-5, the V gene TRBV4-1; 8 bases are shared with TRBD1. Germline assignment: CDR1 MGHRA and CDR2 YSYEKL. The trim removed 0 bases at V and 5 bases at J, leaving 5 bases unmatched. The CDR3 is 15 amino acids. The CDR3 nucleotides read TGCGCCAGCAGCCAAGAGGGACAGGTCGGCGAGACCCAGTACTTC. Residues: CASSQEGQVGETQYF.

This clonotype was found a few times. This rearrangement joins TRBV15 to TRBJ1-1; 7 bases agree with TRBD1. Germline V gene lookup returns CDR1 LNHNV and CDR2 YYDKDF (reference sequence). The junction had 5 bases not matched to a gene; V was cut back by 0 bases and J by 4 bases. The CDR3 runs 15 residues. The CDR3 nucleotides read TGTGCCACCAGCAGAGAGGGCAGGGGGAGCACTGAAGCTTTCTTT. This translates into CATSREGRGSTEAFF.

This clonotype was observed at least ten times. This chain uses TRBV18 with TRBJ1-5; no definite D call. CDR1 and CDR2 from the germline V gene are KGHSH and LQKENI. V shed 2 bases and J shed 7 bases, with 12 bases lying between them. This CDR3 has 14 amino acids. The CDR3 DNA sequence: TGTGCCAGCTCACCATCACCTACCCAACAGCCCCAGCATTTT. Residues: CASSPSPTQQPQHF.

J is TRBJ2-3 and V is TRBV28; 10 positions match TRBD2. Germline V gene data show CDR1 as MDHEN and CDR2 as SYDVKM. With 8 bases clipped from V and 1 base from J, the junction kept 3 bases outside the gene matches. CDR3 length: 14 residues. The CDR3 protein is CASGLAGGTDTQYF. The DNA of the CDR3 is TGTGCCAGCGGTCTAGCGGGAGGCACAGATACGCAGTATTTT. The full variable domain, its missing parts supplied by reference TRBV28 and TRBJ2-3, is DVKVTQSSRYLVKRTGEKVFLECVQDMDHENMFWYRQDPGLGLRLIYFSYDVKMKEKGDIPEGYSVSREKKERFSLILESASTNQTSMYLCASGLAGGTDTQYFGPGTRLTVL.

A few counts support this clonotype. CDR3 bases: TGTGCCAGCAGGAGGAGTGCACACAATGAGCAGTTCTTC. It translates to CASRRSAHNEQFF. The gene calls are TRBV28 and TRBJ2-1; D is undetermined. V dropped 6 bases and J dropped 5 bases, with 11 bases sitting between them. The CDR3 is made up of 13 amino acids. Germline CDR1 reads MDHEN; CDR2 reads SYDVKM.